The source of this T cell receptor beta chain is a study of shared clonotypes between healthy human individuals. General study results and limits: The diversity represented, both genetic and in exposure history, was limited by few donors.

Trimming removed 3 bases at V and 4 bases at J, with 20 bases between. The CDR3 extends over 16 amino acids. CDR1 SGHKS and CDR2 YYEKEE come from the germline V gene (reference sequence). A remark on this clone: Its antigen is unidentified.

Those who donated, Caucasian adults without exception, all lived in Nashville, Tennessee. Method: immunoSEQ multiplex PCR; TCRdb's copy keeps in-frame clones and lacks some. This sample has over 1.4 million clones, with 96% found just once. The V and J genes are TRBV5-5 and TRBJ2-7, with a weak D call TRBD2 (6 bases). This sequence was found in a man aged 30-40 years in good health. Sequenced input: naive CD4+ T cells sorted from blood. The subset here: CD45RA+ positively selected. The CDR3 DNA is TGTGCCAGCAGCTCCACGTCGAGGGAGCGGGTGTACGAGCAGTACTTC. Translated, it gives CASSSTSRERVYEQYF.